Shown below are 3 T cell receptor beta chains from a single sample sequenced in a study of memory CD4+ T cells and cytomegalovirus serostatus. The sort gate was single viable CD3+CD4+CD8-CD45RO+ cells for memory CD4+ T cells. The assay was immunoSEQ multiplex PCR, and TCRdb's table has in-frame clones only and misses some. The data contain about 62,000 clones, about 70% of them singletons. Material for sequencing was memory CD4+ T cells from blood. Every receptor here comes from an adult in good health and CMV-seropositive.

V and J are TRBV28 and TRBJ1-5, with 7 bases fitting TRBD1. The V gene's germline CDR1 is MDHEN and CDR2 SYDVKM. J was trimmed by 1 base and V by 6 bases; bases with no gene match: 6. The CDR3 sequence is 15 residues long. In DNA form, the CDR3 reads TGTGCCAGCAGCGTACCGGGACAGAGCAATCAGCCCCAGCATTTT. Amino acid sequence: CASSVPGQSNQPQHF.

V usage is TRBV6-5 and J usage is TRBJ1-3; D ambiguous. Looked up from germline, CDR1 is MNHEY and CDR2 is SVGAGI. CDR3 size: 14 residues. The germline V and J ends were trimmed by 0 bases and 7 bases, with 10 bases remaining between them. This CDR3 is CASSYSRLENTIYF. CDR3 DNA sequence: TGTGCCAGCAGTTACTCTCGACTAGAGAACACCATATATTTT.

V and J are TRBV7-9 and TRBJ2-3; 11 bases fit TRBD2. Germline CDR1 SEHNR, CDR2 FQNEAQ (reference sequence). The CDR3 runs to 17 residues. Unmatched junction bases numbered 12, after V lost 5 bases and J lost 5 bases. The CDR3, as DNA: TGTGCCAGCAGCCCCGGGGTAGCGGGGGGGTATAGAGATACGCAGTATTTT. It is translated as CASSPGVAGGYRDTQYF.